The entry below gives a single TCR beta chain sequence along with its context. It lacks a known antigen. No qualities accompany the bases; no much larger clone lies one base away. The data are from a study of glioma-infiltrating T cells after dendritic cell vaccination (dated by TCRdb to about 2016). With respect to the entire study: The cohort included some 15 glioblastoma patients drawn from Phase I and II dendritic cell vaccination trials, of whom 9 were newly diagnosed and 6 had recurrent disease. Between about 2003 and 2012, patients were given autologous tumor lysate-pulsed dendritic cell vaccination. Survival after dendritic cell vaccination was correlated with TCR sequencing metrics, including TIL content and tumor-blood repertoire overlap. In glioblastoma patients vaccinated with dendritic cells, deep sequencing of TCR beta CDR3 regions served to measure tumor-infiltrating lymphocyte content and to compare repertoires between tumor and blood. Patients received three intradermal dendritic cell vaccine injections at biweekly intervals in the arm below the axilla. To make the vaccine, monocyte-derived dendritic cells were cultured for six to eight days with IL-4 and GM-CSF and then pulsed overnight with autologous tumor lysate.

TCRB CDR3 regions were amplified from approximately 2 ug genomic DNA, or all available DNA if less, using the immunoSEQ assay. For multiplex PCR, 60 forward primers for TCR V beta segments and 13 reverse primers for J beta segments were used. Synthetic control templates were spiked into each sample at limiting dilution to estimate reads per starting template. Sequencing produced 87 bp reads on the Illumina HiSeq System. Under the source paper's analysis protocol: To remove PCR and sequencing errors, closely related sequences were merged with a nearest neighbor algorithm. TCR overlap was measured as the percentage of unique tumor TCR beta sequences also present in the same patient's peripheral blood. This is the immuneACCESS table as TCRdb keeps it, with only in-frame sequences that have V and J called. A part of the clones is gone; compared with another copy, unresolved V genes explain less than half, and the rest is unexplained. V and J calls and clone size are given by that table; D and trimming were obtained from the DNA. A total of about 50,000 clones appear in this sample, 75% to 90% of them only once. 5.3% of the sample belongs to the ten largest clones.

Explained via the paper, the time point label denotes: after dendritic cell vaccination, including at tumor progression/relapse. Patients were selected on the basis of adequate residual fresh-frozen tumor tissue and more than two years of available survival data. Molecular status otherwise varied across the glioblastoma patients, but none of them carried an isocitrate dehydrogenase mutation. PBMC were collected before vaccination, two weeks after the third vaccination, and at tumor progression if tumor progression occurred. Genomic DNA was extracted with the Qiagen DNeasy Blood extraction Kit. Overall study outcomes, separate from this receptor: Longer time to progression and overall survival after dendritic cell vaccination were predicted by higher estimated pretreatment TIL content. The response model built on TCR overlap across three groups was characterized as speculative, with prospective validation still needed. No direct relationship between TCR clonality and survival was found, suggesting a diverse polyclonal response may matter. The cohort was small and heterogeneous, only a few patients had full blood and tumor sets, and even fewer had initial-recurrent tumor pairs.

CDR1 and CDR2 were assigned from the germline V gene as SGHRS and YFSETQ. The junction shows trimming of 3 bases on V and 10 bases on J, and the gene matches do not reach 9 bases of it. Including the terminal cysteine and phenylalanine, the CDR3 comprises 15 residues. Only CDR3 DNA remains: 45 bases, in frame from the first base. The receptor chain draws on TRBV5-1 and TRBJ2-1; 11 central nucleotides agree with TRBD1. The sequencing here drew on blood, taken after dendritic cell vaccination. The sequence came from a human donor with glioblastoma. The CDR3 region has the sequence CASSWDRGDLREQFF. The DNA sequence reads TGCGCCAGCAGCTGGGACAGGGGGGACTTAAGGGAGCAGTTCTTC.